This TCR beta chain was documented in a study of blood T cell repertoires in COVID-19. Per the germline V gene, CDR1 is LGHDT and CDR2 is YNNKEL (reference sequence). This CDR3 comprises 14 residues. Trimming cost V 5 bases and J 2 bases, with 11 bases left between them. TCRdb keeps only in-frame clones here, not all; method: immunoSEQ multiplex PCR. This sample has some 140,000 clones, with around three quarters found just once. This sequence originates from a man between 60 and 75 years old with acute or convalescent COVID-19. J is TRBJ2-3 and V is TRBV3-1 (or the pseudogene TRBV3-2); D is possibly TRBD2 (6 bases). The sequenced sample was peripheral blood. The CDR3 region has the DNA TGTGCCAGCAGCAACGGACTACTCACAGATACGCAGTATTTT. This gives the protein CASSNGLLTDTQYF.